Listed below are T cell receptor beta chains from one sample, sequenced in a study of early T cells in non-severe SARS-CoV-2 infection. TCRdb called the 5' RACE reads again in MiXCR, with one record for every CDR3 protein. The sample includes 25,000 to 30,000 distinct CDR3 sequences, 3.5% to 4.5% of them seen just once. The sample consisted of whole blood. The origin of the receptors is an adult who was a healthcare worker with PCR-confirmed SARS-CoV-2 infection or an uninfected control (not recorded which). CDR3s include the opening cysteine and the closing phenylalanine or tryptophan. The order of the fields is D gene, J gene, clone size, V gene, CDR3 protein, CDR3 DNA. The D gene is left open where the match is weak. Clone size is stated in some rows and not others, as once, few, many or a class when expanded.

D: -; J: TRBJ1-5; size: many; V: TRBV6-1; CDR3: CASRGQYYSNQPQHF; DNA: TGTGCCAGCAGAGGACAGTACTATAGCAATCAGCCCCAGCATTTT
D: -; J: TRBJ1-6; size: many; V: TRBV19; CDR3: CASSGTYNSPLHF; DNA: TGTGCCAGTTCCGGGACGTATAATTCACCCCTCCACTTT
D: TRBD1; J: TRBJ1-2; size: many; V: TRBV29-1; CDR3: CSVDRGLKGYTF; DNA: TGCAGCGTCGACAGGGGGCTGAAAGGCTACACCTTC
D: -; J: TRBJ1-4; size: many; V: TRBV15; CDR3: CATSTHRDEKLFF; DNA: TGTGCCACCAGCACCCACAGGGATGAAAAACTGTTTTTT
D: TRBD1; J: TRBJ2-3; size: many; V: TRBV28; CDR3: CASSPRQGSTDTQYF; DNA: TGTGCCAGCAGTCCCCGACAGGGGAGCACAGATACGCAGTATTTT
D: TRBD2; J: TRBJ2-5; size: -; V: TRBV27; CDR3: CASSDPGTTLETQYF; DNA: TGTGCCAGCAGCGACCCCGGGACTACCTTAGAGACCCAGTACTTC
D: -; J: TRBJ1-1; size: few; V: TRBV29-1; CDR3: CSVGSHTEAFF; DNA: TGCAGCGTTGGATCCCACACTGAAGCTTTCTTT
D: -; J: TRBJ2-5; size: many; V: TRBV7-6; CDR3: CASSLGVQETQYF; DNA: TGTGCCAGCAGCTTAGGGGTTCAAGAGACCCAGTACTTC
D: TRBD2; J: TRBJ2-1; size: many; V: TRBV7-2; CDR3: CASSLKPAGGLYNEQFF; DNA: TGTGCCAGCAGCTTAAAGCCGGCGGGGGGGTTATACAATGAGCAGTTCTTC
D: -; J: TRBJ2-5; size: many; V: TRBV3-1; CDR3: CASSPPGAQETQYF; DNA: TGTGCCAGCAGCCCCCCGGGGGCACAAGAGACCCAGTACTTC
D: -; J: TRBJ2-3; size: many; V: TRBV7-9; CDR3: CASSFSTDTQYF; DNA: TGTGCCAGCAGCTTTAGCACAGATACGCAGTATTTT
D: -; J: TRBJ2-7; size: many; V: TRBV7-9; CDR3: CASSLPATYEQYF; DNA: TGTGCCAGCAGCTTACCGGCTACCTACGAGCAGTACTTC
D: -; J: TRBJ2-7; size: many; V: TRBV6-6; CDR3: CASRPWGVYEQYF; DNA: TGTGCCAGCAGACCCTGGGGTGTCTACGAGCAGTACTTC
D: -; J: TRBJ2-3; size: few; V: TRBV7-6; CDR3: CASSSGRGGDTQYF; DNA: TGTGCCAGCAGCTCAGGGAGGGGGGGAGATACGCAGTATTTT
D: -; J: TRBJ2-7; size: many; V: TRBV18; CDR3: CASSPQGAYEQYF; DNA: TGTGCCAGCTCACCACAGGGAGCCTACGAGCAGTACTTC
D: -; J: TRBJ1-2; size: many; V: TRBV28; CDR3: CASGLHQRANYGYTF; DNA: TGTGCCAGCGGATTGCATCAGAGAGCTAACTATGGCTACACCTTC
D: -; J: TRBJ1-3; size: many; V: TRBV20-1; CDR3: CSASWLTGNTIYF; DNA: TGCAGTGCTAGTTGGTTAACTGGAAACACCATATATTTT
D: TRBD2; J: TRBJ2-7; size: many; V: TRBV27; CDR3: CASSPAGGTYEQYF; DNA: TGTGCCAGCAGTCCAGCGGGGGGGACCTACGAGCAGTACTTC